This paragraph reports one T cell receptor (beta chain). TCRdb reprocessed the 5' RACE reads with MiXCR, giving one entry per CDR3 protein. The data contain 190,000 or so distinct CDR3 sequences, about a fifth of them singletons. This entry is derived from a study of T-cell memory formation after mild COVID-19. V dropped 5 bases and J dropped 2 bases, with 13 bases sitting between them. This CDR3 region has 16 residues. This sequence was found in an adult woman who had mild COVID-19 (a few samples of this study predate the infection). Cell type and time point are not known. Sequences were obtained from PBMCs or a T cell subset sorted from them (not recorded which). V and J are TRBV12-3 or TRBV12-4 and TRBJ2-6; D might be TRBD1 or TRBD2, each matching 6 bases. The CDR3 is CASSPNREAGANVLTF. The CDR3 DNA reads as TGTGCCAGCAGTCCAAACAGGGAGGCTGGGGCCAACGTCCTGACTTTC.